A single sample is the source of the 21 T cell receptor beta chains below, sequenced in a study of early T cells in non-severe SARS-CoV-2 infection. TCRdb re-called the 5' RACE reads with MiXCR, one entry per CDR3 protein. The repertoire holds around 94,000 distinct CDR3 sequences, with around 13% as singletons. Sequencing input: whole blood. Source of these receptors: an adult who was a healthcare worker with PCR-confirmed SARS-CoV-2 infection or an uninfected control (not recorded which).

In this sample, this clonotype turned up a few times. The CDR3 is CASSFRGQDNEQFF. As DNA, the CDR3 is TGTGCCAGCAGCTTTAGAGGGCAGGACAATGAGCAGTTCTTC. The chain joins TRBV11-3 to TRBJ2-1; D is possibly TRBD2 (5 bases). CDR1 is SGHNT and CDR2 is YENEEA in the germline V gene. V was clipped by 3 bases and J by 5 bases, with 11 bases between them. This CDR3 has 14 amino acids.

This clonotype was seen only a few times. The chain employs TRBV20-1 and TRBJ2-1; 12 bases are shared with TRBD2. Germline loops: CDR1 DFQATT, CDR2 SNEGSKA (reference sequence). The trim removed 1 base at V and 6 bases at J, leaving 4 bases unmatched. The CDR3 sequence is 15 residues long. The CDR3 DNA reads as TGCAGTGCTAGAGGTGCTAGCGGGAGGGCCAATGAGCAGTTCTTC. This codes for CSARGASGRANEQFF.

J is TRBJ2-5 and V is TRBV12-3 or TRBV12-4; TRBD2 matches 13 bases. V shed 3 bases, J shed 8 bases, and the junction held 6 bases outside the gene matches. This CDR3 has 15 residues. The CDR3 protein is CASSFGLAGVDTQYF. The CDR3 nucleotides are TGTGCCAGCAGTTTCGGACTAGCGGGAGTTGACACCCAGTACTTC.

The chain has TRBV5-4 and TRBJ2-6; D uncertain. Germline V CDR1 and CDR2: SGHNT, YYREEE (reference sequence). The CDR3 is 14 amino acids. Trimming removed 2 bases at V and 0 bases at J, with 3 bases between. The CDR3 DNA reads as TGTGCCAGCAGCTTCTACTCTGGGGCCAACGTCCTGACTTTC. This encodes CASSFYSGANVLTF.

This clonotype came up many times. The chain employs TRBV6-6 and TRBJ2-5; D is possibly TRBD1 or TRBD2 (7 bases each). V was trimmed by 1 base and J by 3 bases, leaving 18 bases between them. This CDR3 has 17 amino acids. Germline CDR1 is MNHNY and CDR2 is SVGAGI (reference sequence). As DNA, the CDR3 is TGTGCCAGCAGTTACTTCGAACAGGGGAGGGGGGAAGAGACCCAGTACTTC. Its translation is CASSYFEQGRGEETQYF.

This clonotype was counted ten times or more. The J gene is TRBJ1-6, the V gene TRBV20-1, with a tentative D call TRBD1 (5 bases). This CDR3 has 17 amino acids. The V end lost 4 bases, the J end lost 2 bases, and 18 bases lay between the germline ends. The germline gives CDR1 DFQATT, CDR2 SNEGSKA (reference sequence). In nucleotides, the CDR3 is TGCAGTGCTACCCCGACAGTACCTACGGCCTATAATTCACCCCTCCACTTT. As protein: CSATPTVPTAYNSPLHF.

This clonotype was detected ten times or more. This sequence joins TRBV20-1 and TRBJ1-2, with D uncertain. The CDR3 length is 9 residues. Germline V gene data show CDR1 as DFQATT and CDR2 as SNEGSKA (reference sequence). The CDR3 DNA sequence: TGCAGGGCCCTATGGGGCTACACCTTC. It encodes CRALWGYTF.

This clonotype has at least ten counts. This sequence joins TRBV5-5 and TRBJ1-5; 9 bases fit TRBD1. V dropped 2 bases and J dropped 2; count of bases not matched to a gene: 5. Germline CDR1 reads SGHKS; CDR2 reads YYEKEE (reference sequence). The CDR3 contains 16 residues. The CDR3 DNA sequence: TGTGCCAGCAGCTTCCGACAGGGGGTTGGCAATCAGCCCCAGCATTTT. This sequence encodes CASSFRQGVGNQPQHF.

The chain combines TRBV29-1 with TRBJ2-7; 9 nucleotides align to TRBD1. The CDR3 contains 12 residues. V was pared by 7 bases and J by 4 bases, with 5 bases of the junction left unmatched. Germline V CDR1 and CDR2: SQVTM, ANQGSEA. The CDR3 here is CSAGTGRYEQYF. Written as DNA, the CDR3 is TGCAGCGCCGGGACAGGGAGATACGAGCAGTACTTC.

This sequence joins TRBV20-1 and TRBJ2-7; D might be TRBD2 (5 bases). The CDR3 contains 15 residues. Germline values: CDR1 DFQATT, CDR2 SNEGSKA (reference sequence). Trimming shortened V by 3 bases and J by 0 bases, and 15 bases separated the two germline ends. The CDR3 here is CSASGYGGFSYEQYF. The DNA of the CDR3 is TGCAGTGCTAGTGGGTATGGAGGATTCTCCTACGAGCAGTACTTC.

As for this clonotype: This could be a read error, since a much larger clone is one nucleotide away. V gene TRBV7-9 combines with J gene TRBJ2-1, with D possibly being TRBD2 (5 bases). V was shortened by 5 bases and J by 6 bases, with 17 bases between the two germline ends. The CDR3 runs to 15 residues. Germline CDR1 is SEHNR and CDR2 is FQNEAQ (reference sequence). CDR3 sequence reads: CASSSTGGLPNEQFF. The CDR3 DNA sequence: TGTGCCAGCAGCAGCACTGGCGGGCTGCCCAATGAGCAGTTCTTC.

The J gene is TRBJ2-7, the V gene TRBV13, with a tentative D call TRBD1 (6 bases). Per the germline V gene, CDR1 is PRHDT and CDR2 is FYEKMQ (reference sequence). This CDR3 is built from 14 residues. V lost 5 bases and J 2 bases, leaving 13 bases between the germline ends. The CDR3, as DNA: TGTGCCAGCAGCATACGATGGGACACCTACGAGCAGTACTTC. This encodes CASSIRWDTYEQYF.

This clonotype was counted at least ten times. The rearrangement joins TRBV11-2 to TRBJ2-1; D is unresolved. This CDR3 region has 15 residues. Trimming took 1 base from V and 7 from J, leaving 14 bases between them. Germline values: CDR1 SGHAT, CDR2 FQNNGV. The CDR3 bases are TGTGCCAGCAGCTTAGTTGGTGGCCTAGGGAATGAGCAGTTCTTC. It encodes CASSLVGGLGNEQFF. The complete variable domain, with remaining parts taken from reference TRBV11-2 and TRBJ2-1, reads EAGVAQSPRYKIIEKRQSVAFWCNPISGHATLYWYQQILGQGPKLLIQFQNNGVVDDSQLPKDRFSAERLKGVDSTLKIQPAKLEDSAVYLCASSLVGGLGNEQFFGPGTRLTVL.

This clonotype occurred once. This may stem from a read error, because a much larger clone lies one nucleotide away. The DNA of the CDR3 is TGTGCCAGCTCACCCCTTCCACCCTTAGCGGGAACCTACAAGCAGTACTTC. Translating gives CASSPLPPLAGTYKQYF. The V gene is TRBV18, the J gene TRBJ2-7; 8 positions match TRBD2. The CDR3 sequence is 17 residues long. Germline-derived CDR1 and CDR2 are KGHSH and LQKENI.

This clonotype was picked up a small number of times. The rearrangement uses TRBV28 and TRBJ1-2; D is unclear. The CDR3 is 13 residues long. CDR1 and CDR2 (germline): MDHEN, SYDVKM. V shed 3 bases and J shed 6 bases, with 11 bases lying between them. The CDR3 reads CASSFLRGNGYTF. CDR3 in DNA: TGTGCCAGCAGTTTCTTGCGAGGGAATGGCTACACCTTC.

Concerning this clonotype itself: The junction differs from germline at one of its ends, possibly a read error. The V call is TRBV7-9, the J call TRBJ2-1; 11 bases match TRBD2. The CDR3 loop spans 12 amino acids. Germline V gene lookup returns CDR1 SEHNR and CDR2 FQNEAQ (reference sequence). This chain's CDR3 is CASSQDSSGRSF. CDR3 DNA: TGTGCCAGCAGCCAAGACTCTAGCGGGAGGTCCTTC.

There are a few counts of this clonotype. V is TRBV2 and J is TRBJ2-1, with TRBD1 matching 9 bases. The junction had 8 bases not matched to a gene; V was cut back by 10 bases and J by 4 bases. Germline CDR1 and CDR2: SNHLY and FYNNEI. This CDR3 spans 14 amino acids. CDR3 residues: CAIIGQGLYNEQFF. The CDR3 DNA sequence: TGTGCCATCATAGGACAGGGGCTTTACAATGAGCAGTTCTTC.

The rearrangement uses TRBV7-2 and TRBJ2-1; D is uncertain. The germline CDR1 and CDR2 sequences are SGHTA and FQGNSA. Trimming removed 5 bases at V and 3 bases at J, with 14 bases between. This CDR3 has 15 amino acids. The CDR3 DNA follows: TGTGCCAGCAGCCCCTGGTCCGGAGACTACAATGAGCAGTTCTTC. Protein sequence: CASSPWSGDYNEQFF.

This clonotype was counted a few times. This sequence joins TRBV27 and TRBJ2-3, with D perhaps matching TRBD1 or TRBD2 (7 bases each). Germline V gives CDR1 MNHEY, CDR2 SMNVEV (reference sequence). V lost 8 bases to trimming and J lost 5 bases, with 14 bases between them. This CDR3 is 13 amino acids long. CDR3 DNA: TGTGCCAGCCGTGGCAGGGGGGGAGATACGCAGTATTTT. Residues: CASRGRGGDTQYF.

In this sample, this clonotype turned up many times. V and J are TRBV20-1 and TRBJ2-1, with D perhaps TRBD2 (6 bases). The CDR3 is 15 residues long. V lost 5 bases and J lost 7, with 21 bases in between. Germline V gives CDR1 DFQATT, CDR2 SNEGSKA (reference sequence). The chain's CDR3 is CSAPRGGNSKNEQFF. In DNA, the CDR3 is TGCAGTGCTCCGCGGGGCGGGAATAGTAAGAATGAGCAGTTCTTC.

V is TRBV25-1 and J is TRBJ1-6, with D possibly matching TRBD1 (5 bases). This CDR3 is built from 16 residues. The germline V and J ends were trimmed by 4 bases and 0 bases, with 10 bases remaining between them. Germline V CDR1 and CDR2: MGHDK, SYGVNS. CDR3 region: CASSGYRSSYNSPLHF. As DNA, the CDR3 is TGTGCCAGCAGTGGGTACAGGAGCTCCTATAATTCACCCCTCCACTTT.